What follows describes a single TCR beta chain. What this receptor recognizes is not known. Per-base qualities were not stored, and no clone one base away is much larger. The data derive from a study of blood T cell repertoires in COVID-19 (dated by TCRdb to 2020 to 2022). Notes on the research overall: Samples from collaborators originated in the United States, Italy and Spain and spanned both the acute and convalescent phases of COVID-19. Subjects who had been exposed to COVID-19, were actively infected with it, or had recovered from it provided the deeply sampled blood TCRbeta repertoires that made up the dataset. A de-identified subject ID, COVID-19 status, age in years and sex were almost always included in the sample metadata. The samples were drawn from two sources: the first 160 participants of the ongoing ImmuneRACE study, and 1,000 to 1,500 subjects contributed by 6 global collaborators. The prospective study material was composed of cDNA or gDNA derived from T cells, B-cell-depleted T cells, or PBMCs. Where available, HLA class I and class II types were obtained from metadata supplied by the sample provider rather than from assay-based typing. The repertoires were released in a freely available public database meant as a resource for research on the immune response to SARS-CoV-2. Results the study describes overall, beyond this receptor: Clinical and demographic metadata were provided uncurated, with the amount varying by source and participant.

In Seattle, one collaborating source enrolled patients while the infection was active and tracked those patients longitudinally over the course of disease. Whole blood was collected in K2EDTA tubes by collaborating institutions according to the institutions' own protocols. For TCRbeta analysis, collaborators shipped samples in one of three forms: frozen whole blood, isolated PBMCs, or DNA extracted from either of those sample types. TCRbeta CDR3 regions were amplified from genomic DNA using the immunoSEQ Assay, a bias-controlled multiplex PCR. Processing in the source paper ran as follows. The number of nucleated cells in each sample was estimated from the amplification of reference gene primers within the assay. To quantify the absolute abundance of each unique TCRbeta CDR3 rearrangement, sequence reads were collapsed and filtered. For each sample, productive Simpson clonality was calculated as the square root of Simpson's diversity index over productive rearrangements. TCRdb obtained this table from immuneACCESS and retained in-frame rearrangements with V and J assigned. These tables miss some clones; where compared with another copy, unresolved V genes account for less than half of the shortfall, and the remainder is unexplained. V, J and clone size reflect that table, while D and trimming were determined from the DNA. This sample holds about 210,000 clones; 85% were observed only once. The ten largest clones add up to around 2.5% of the sample.

The CDR3, from cysteine to phenylalanine, totals 13 residues. This entry keeps only the CDR3 DNA: 39 bases, framed from base 1. The V and J ends are trimmed by 3 bases and 6 bases, leaving 11 bases between them. The germline V gene (reference sequence) yields LNHDA for CDR1 and SQIVND for CDR2. The sequenced sample consisted of peripheral blood. The chain links TRBV19 with TRBJ1-1, with the D gene uncertain. This TCR was recovered from a woman in her 70s with COVID-19, enrolled during active disease. The base sequence is TGTGCCAGTAGTATCCAGAAAGTGGCTGAAGCTTTCTTT. Translation gives CASSIQKVAEAFF.